This passage covers 13 T cell receptor beta chains from one sample sequenced in a study of Ad26.COV2.S vaccination and SARS-CoV-2 variants. Sequenced by immunoSEQ multiplex PCR; TCRdb stores in-frame clones only, minus some. The sample has roughly 410,000 clones, roughly 80% seen once. Regarding treatment: 19 received Ad26.COV2.S at low or high dose, single or two shots; a few received placebo; per-sample allocation not given. All samples were drawn on day 63, counting from the first vaccine or placebo injection. The material sequenced was peripheral blood, taken in a trial of Ad26.COV2.S vaccine versus placebo. The receptors were sampled from a person aged 18-65 years who received the Ad26.COV2.S COVID-19 vaccine or a placebo.

Turning to this clone: At the DNA level, this CDR3 is encoded by other sequences in the same sample as well. The chain employs TRBV3-1 (or the pseudogene TRBV3-2) and TRBJ1-2; D not resolved. The CDR3 spans 11 residues. V lost 3 bases to trimming and J lost 5 bases, with 4 bases between them. Germline CDR1 reads LGHDT; CDR2 reads YNNKEL (reference sequence). As DNA, the CDR3 is TGTGCCAGCAGCCAGGGATATGGCTACACCTTC. As protein: CASSQGYGYTF.

This clone is a singleton in its sample. This chain joins TRBV12-3 or TRBV12-4 and TRBJ1-5; no clear D gene. Trimming took off 3 bases at V and 1 base at J, with 4 bases between the two ends. The CDR3 spans 13 residues. CDR3 in DNA: TGTGCCAGCAGTTTTAGGAGCAATCAGCCCCAGCATTTT. As protein: CASSFRSNQPQHF.

This sequence joins TRBV5-5 and TRBJ2-1; D not resolved. Germline V gives CDR1 SGHKS, CDR2 YYEKEE (reference sequence). The CDR3 length is 16 residues. Trimming removed 3 bases from V and 0 bases from J, with 13 bases in between. The CDR3 loop reads CASSSPRSSSYNEQFF. CDR3 bases: TGTGCCAGCAGCTCCCCGCGGAGTAGCTCCTACAATGAGCAGTTCTTC.

The chain uses TRBV5-1 and TRBJ1-5; perhaps TRBD1 as D (5 bases). The germline CDR1 and CDR2 sequences are SGHRS and YFSETQ. The CDR3 sequence is 16 residues long. Trimming pared 5 bases from V and 1 base from J, leaving 16 bases between. DNA of the CDR3: TGCGCCAGCAGGAAAGGGACGGACGTAAGCAATCAGCCCCAGCATTTT. As protein: CASRKGTDVSNQPQHF.

The chain uses TRBV19 and TRBJ1-2, with 7 bases fitting TRBD1. V was clipped by 6 bases and J by 4 bases; unmatched bases: 14. The germline gives CDR1 LNHDA, CDR2 SQIVND (reference sequence). CDR3 length: 16 residues. CDR3 in amino acids: CASSSRDSGWVYGYTF. CDR3 nucleotides: TGTGCCAGTAGCTCTCGGGACAGTGGTTGGGTCTATGGCTACACCTTC.

The rearrangement uses TRBV7-8 and TRBJ1-1, with D unresolved. Deletions cut 5 bases from V and 1 base from J, with 11 bases between. The V gene's germline CDR1 is SGHVS and CDR2 FQNEAQ. The CDR3 is 14 residues long. CDR3 residues: CASSPWRPNTEAFF. In DNA form, the CDR3 reads TGTGCCAGCAGCCCATGGAGGCCGAACACTGAAGCTTTCTTT.

The rearrangement links TRBV19 to TRBJ2-1, with TRBD2 as a possible D gene (5 bases). Trimming pared 1 base from V and 7 bases from J, leaving 8 bases between. The CDR3 totals 13 residues. Per germline, CDR1 LNHDA and CDR2 SQIVND (reference sequence). The CDR3 reads CASSIGRRNEQFF. The CDR3 coding sequence is TGTGCCAGTAGTATAGGGAGGCGGAATGAGCAGTTCTTC.

J is TRBJ1-1 and V is TRBV19; unclear D gene. The germline gives CDR1 LNHDA, CDR2 SQIVND (reference sequence). The CDR3 has 17 amino acids. The V end was cut by 0 bases, the J end by 3 bases, with 17 bases between. CDR3 sequence reads: CASSIDATRREHTEAFF. CDR3 nucleotides: TGTGCCAGTAGTATAGACGCGACCCGGAGGGAGCACACTGAAGCTTTCTTT.

The gene calls are TRBV5-1 and TRBJ1-3; D remains unclear. This CDR3 comprises 14 residues. V lost 4 bases to trimming and J lost 2 bases, with 10 bases between them. Germline CDR1 is SGHRS and CDR2 is YFSETQ. The CDR3 sequence is CASSLSVTGNTIYF. The CDR3 nucleotides read TGCGCCAGCAGCCTGAGCGTTACTGGAAACACCATATATTTT. The full variable domain, rest sourced from reference TRBV5-1 and TRBJ1-3, is KAGVTQTPRYLIKTRGQQVTLSCSPISGHRSVSWYQQTPGQGLQFLFEYFSETQRNKGNFPGRFSGRQFSNSRSEMNVSTLELGDSALYLCASSLSVTGNTIYFGEGSWLTVV.

V is TRBV2 and J is TRBJ2-3, with 8 bases aligning to TRBD1. The CDR3 sequence is 14 residues long. Per germline, CDR1 SNHLY and CDR2 FYNNEI. V lost 5 bases, J lost 3 bases, and 4 bases stayed unmatched. CDR3 DNA: TGTGCCAGCAGTCCCACAGGGGGAACAGATACGCAGTATTTT. Translating it yields CASSPTGGTDTQYF.

V gene TRBV24-1 combines with J gene TRBJ2-1; 7 bases match TRBD1. After removal of 5 bases from V and 6 bases from J, the junction contained 9 bases not matched to a gene. The CDR3 contains 15 residues. Looked up from germline, CDR1 is KGHDR and CDR2 is SFDVKD. CDR3 coding DNA: TGTGCCACCAGTGCTCACAGGGGAGCAATCAATGAGCAGTTCTTC. Translation: CATSAHRGAINEQFF.

The V and J genes are TRBV7-9 and TRBJ1-1; tentative D call: TRBD1 (6 bases). CDR3 length equals 16 residues. Trimming removed 3 bases at V and 5 bases at J, with 19 bases between. The V gene's germline CDR1 is SEHNR and CDR2 FQNEAQ (reference sequence). CDR3 residues: CASSFATSGVGTEAFF. The CDR3 DNA follows: TGTGCCAGCAGCTTCGCTACCTCAGGGGTTGGGACTGAAGCTTTCTTT.

The rearrangement joins TRBV5-1 to TRBJ1-1; D perhaps matches TRBD1 (6 bases). The length of the CDR3 is 15 residues. The germline V gene encodes CDR1 SGHRS and CDR2 YFSETQ. V was trimmed by 0 bases and J by 1 base, leaving 10 bases between them. This chain's CDR3 is CASSLAYRENTEAFF. DNA for the CDR3: TGCGCCAGCAGCTTGGCCTACAGGGAGAACACTGAAGCTTTCTTT.